These 4 T cell receptor beta chains originate from one sample sequenced in a study of CD8+CD57+ T cells in acquired aplastic anemia. CDR3 and TCR beta VDJ profiling relied on a genomic DNA template. TCRdb independently ran MiXCR on the reads; one entry per CDR3 protein. This sample has 130,000 or so distinct CDR3 sequences, with roughly 40% found just once. Patients sequenced had flow cytometry evidence of CD8+CD57+ cell expansion. What was sequenced was sorted CD4+, CD8+, or CD8+CD57+ T cells (not recorded which) from PBMCs. These receptors were collected from a human donor with aplastic anemia.

This clonotype was seen many times. The chain is built from TRBV7-6 and TRBJ2-2; TRBD2 agrees at 7 bases. V lost 8 bases to trimming and J lost 2 bases; unmatched junction nucleotides: 11. The germline V gene has CDR1 SGHVS and CDR2 FNYEAQ. CDR3 length: 16 residues. The CDR3 DNA reads as TGTGCCAGCCTCCTTGATCCGGGGGGAAACACCGGGGAGCTGTTTTTT. Translated: CASLLDPGGNTGELFF.

The chain employs TRBV19 and TRBJ1-6, with D possibly TRBD1 on 6 matching bases. The ends were cut back, 6 bases at V and 7 bases at J, with 19 bases in the middle. Looked up from germline, CDR1 is LNHDA and CDR2 is SQIVND (reference sequence). This CDR3 region has 16 residues. The CDR3 loop reads CASRTARGAFNSPLHF. The CDR3 DNA sequence: TGTGCCAGTAGGACCGCACGGGGGGCCTTCAATTCACCCCTCCACTTT.

This CDR3 is CASSWSEANEKLFF. As DNA, the CDR3 is TGTGCCAGCAGTTGGAGCGAGGCTAATGAAAAACTGTTTTTT. The rearrangement uses TRBV12-3 or TRBV12-4 and TRBJ1-4, with no clear D. The CDR3 extends over 14 amino acids. Trimming removed 4 bases at V and 3 bases at J, with 9 bases between.

This clonotype has only a few counts. This chain connects TRBV20-1 to TRBJ1-5; no clear D gene. V was clipped by 6 bases and J by 7 bases, with 4 bases between them. CDR3 size: 9 residues. Germline CDR1 and CDR2: DFQATT and SNEGSKA (reference sequence). CDR3 in DNA: TGCAGTGCCCGCCAGCCCCAGCATTTT. Its translation is CSARQPQHF.